Each of the 17 T cell receptor beta chains below was sequenced from the same sample in a study of lymphopenia after photon versus proton radiotherapy. Generated by immunoSEQ multiplex PCR, the TCRdb table keeps only in-frame clones and is missing some. Of about 68,000 clones listed, approximately 90% are singletons. Sequences were derived from peripheral blood, sampled from a patient treated with photon-based radiotherapy. These receptors came from a woman aged 70-85 years with pancreatic cancer.

This clone showed up just once. This rearrangement joins TRBV6-6 to TRBJ1-4, with 7 nucleotides matching TRBD1. The CDR3 totals 13 residues. Germline CDR1 and CDR2: MNHNY and SVGAGI (reference sequence). J gave up 8 bases and V 6 bases, and 6 bases lay outside the gene matches. The CDR3 spells CASSPGTVEKLFF. The CDR3 DNA follows: TGTGCCAGCAGCCCCGGGACAGTAGAAAAACTGTTTTTT.

Here the CDR3 reads CASTEGYEQYF. The CDR3 DNA follows: TGTGCCAGCACCGAGGGGTACGAGCAGTACTTC. The chain combines TRBV6-1 with TRBJ2-7; D may match TRBD1 or TRBD2 (5 bases each). The V end lost 7 bases, the J end lost 4 bases, and 8 bases lay between the germline ends. Germline-derived CDR1 and CDR2 are MNHNS and SASEGT. This CDR3 contains 11 residues.

The chain employs TRBV6-5 and TRBJ2-1; 11 bases align to TRBD1. The CDR3 length is 14 residues. Germline V gene lookup returns CDR1 MNHEY and CDR2 SVGAGI. The junction had 5 bases not matched to a gene; V was cut back by 6 bases and J by 7 bases. The CDR3 loop reads CASSPGTGGNEQFF. In nucleotides, the CDR3 is TGTGCCAGCAGCCCCGGGACAGGGGGAAATGAGCAGTTCTTC.

The rearrangement joins TRBV18 to TRBJ2-7; no clear D. CDR1 is KGHSH, CDR2 LQKENI, per germline. V was shortened by 0 bases and J by 7 bases, with 7 bases between the two germline ends. The CDR3 contains 12 residues. The CDR3 coding sequence is TGTGCCAGCTCACCACCTACGGGTGAGCAGTACTTC. It is translated as CASSPPTGEQYF.

The CDR3 sequence is CASSQNRAGYTF. CDR3 nucleotide sequence: TGTGCCAGCAGCCAAAACAGGGCTGGCTACACCTTC. This sequence joins TRBV7-2 and TRBJ1-2; D might be TRBD1 (6 bases). CDR1 is SGHTA, CDR2 FQGNSA, per germline. This CDR3 contains 12 residues. Trimming pared 5 bases from V and 7 bases from J, leaving 11 bases between.

This clone was seen a handful of times. The V gene is TRBV29-1, the J gene TRBJ1-2, with D hard to call. Germline values: CDR1 SQVTM, CDR2 ANQGSEA. Trimming took off 7 bases at V and 1 base at J, with 10 bases between the two ends. This CDR3 is built from 12 residues. CDR3 residues: CSASRGNYGYTF. CDR3 sequence (DNA): TGCAGCGCCTCGCGGGGTAACTATGGCTACACCTTC.

The V gene is TRBV12-5, the J gene TRBJ2-6; unclear D gene. The germline V and J ends were trimmed by 2 bases and 0 bases, with 5 bases remaining between them. Germline CDR1 reads LGHNT; CDR2 reads FRNRAP. The CDR3 runs to 15 residues. This CDR3 reads CASGLRSSGANVLTF. Written as DNA, the CDR3 is TGTGCTAGTGGTTTGCGGAGCTCTGGGGCCAACGTCCTGACTTTC. Full variable domain (outside the CDR3, taken from reference TRBV12-5 and TRBJ2-6): DARVTQTPRHKVTEMGQEVTMRCQPILGHNTVFWYRQTMMQGLELLAYFRNRAPLDDSGMPKDRFSAEMPDATLATLKIQPSEPRDSAVYFCASGLRSSGANVLTFGAGSRLTVL.

This sequence joins TRBV19 and TRBJ1-4, with 7 bases lining up with TRBD1. The CDR3 is made up of 15 amino acids. J was trimmed by 7 bases and V by 5 bases; bases with no gene match: 10. CDR1 and CDR2 from the germline V gene are LNHDA and SQIVND (reference sequence). CDR3 sequence reads: CASSSWTGISEKLFF. Written as DNA, the CDR3 is TGTGCCAGTAGTTCCTGGACAGGAATAAGTGAAAAACTGTTTTTT.

This rearrangement joins TRBV6-5 to TRBJ1-2; no reliable D call. V was trimmed by 0 bases and J by 5 bases, leaving 7 bases between them. The length of the CDR3 is 13 residues. Germline V gene sequence: CDR1 MNHEY, CDR2 SVGAGI. The CDR3 bases are TGTGCCAGCAGTTACTCGGGGAGATATGGCTACACCTTC. It encodes CASSYSGRYGYTF.

The chain has TRBV18 and TRBJ1-4, with D possibly TRBD1 on 6 matching bases. Germline-derived CDR1 and CDR2 are KGHSH and LQKENI. CDR3 length: 14 residues. V was cut by 3 bases and J by 8 bases, with 13 bases left in between. The CDR3 is CASSPRGGREKLFF. CDR3 nucleotides: TGTGCCAGCTCACCTCGGGGGGGCCGGGAAAAACTGTTTTTT.

This chain uses TRBV11-1 with TRBJ2-7, with D perhaps TRBD2 (6 bases). This CDR3 has 14 residues. The V end was cut by 6 bases, the J end by 3 bases, with 15 bases between. Germline V gene sequence: CDR1 SGHAT, CDR2 FQDESV (reference sequence). CDR3 DNA sequence: TGTGCCAGCAGTAAAGAACAGACTAGCTACGAGCAGTACTTC. Amino acids: CASSKEQTSYEQYF.

The chain recombines TRBV29-1 with TRBJ1-2; 8 bases agree with TRBD1. The germline CDR1 and CDR2 sequences are SQVTM and ANQGSEA. Trimming at V came to 7 bases and at J to 14 bases, leaving 18 bases not matched to a gene. This CDR3 comprises 13 residues. The CDR3 is CSARAEPGQGGTF. The CDR3 DNA reads as TGCAGCGCTAGGGCTGAGCCAGGACAGGGTGGTACCTTC. The full variable domain, its missing parts supplied by reference TRBV29-1 and TRBJ1-2, is SAVISQKPSRDICQRGTSLTIQCQVDSQVTMMFWYRQQPGQSLTLIATANQGSEATYESGFVIDKFPISRPNLTFSTLTVSNMSPEDSSIYLCSARAEPGQGGTFGSGTRLTVV.

The gene calls are TRBV2 and TRBJ2-7; D perhaps matches TRBD2 (6 bases). Germline lookup yields CDR1 SNHLY and CDR2 FYNNEI. There are 13 residues in the CDR3. V lost 8 bases, J lost 2 bases, and 13 bases lay in between. CDR3 sequence reads: CASLRDLPYEQYF. In DNA, the CDR3 is TGTGCCAGCCTCCGGGACTTGCCCTACGAGCAGTACTTC.

V is TRBV4-3 and J is TRBJ1-1; no clear D. Trimming shortened V by 0 bases and J by 3 bases, and 8 bases separated the two germline ends. The CDR3 runs 14 residues. CDR1 is LGHNA, CDR2 YSLEER, per germline. The CDR3 is CASSQEGSDTEAFF. Written as DNA, the CDR3 is TGCGCCAGCAGCCAAGAAGGGAGCGACACTGAAGCTTTCTTT.

V gene TRBV28 combines with J gene TRBJ1-1, with D tentatively TRBD1 (6 bases). The CDR3 loop spans 14 amino acids. V was trimmed by 2 bases and J by 4 bases, leaving 11 bases between them. In germline, CDR1 is MDHEN, CDR2 SYDVKM. Written as DNA, the CDR3 is TGTGCCAGCAGTTTACGCAGGGGCTTCACTGAAGCTTTCTTT. It encodes CASSLRRGFTEAFF.

This clone has a handful of counts. This chain connects TRBV30 to TRBJ1-1; 7 nucleotides line up with TRBD1. With V trimmed by 7 bases and J by 10 bases, 6 bases remained unmatched. The CDR3 contains 10 residues. Germline V lookup: CDR1 GTSNPN, CDR2 SVGIG (reference sequence). CDR3 in amino acids: CAYIPGGAFF. CDR3 DNA sequence: TGTGCCTACATCCCAGGGGGAGCTTTCTTT.

This clone has a single count. The V gene is TRBV27, the J gene TRBJ2-2, with 10 bases that match TRBD2. This CDR3 spans 21 amino acids. CDR1 is MNHEY, CDR2 SMNVEV, per germline (reference sequence). The J segment lost 6 bases and the V segment lost 0 bases, leaving 19 bases of the junction unmatched. CDR3 in amino acids: CASSLSGRASGSRGPAGELFF. The CDR3 nucleotides are TGTGCCAGCAGTTTATCCGGTCGGGCTAGCGGGAGTCGAGGGCCCGCCGGGGAGCTGTTTTTT.